The 8 T cell receptor beta chains presented below share a single source sample, sequenced in a study of response to subunit inactivated influenza vaccine. TCRdb re-called the RT-PCR reads through MiXCR, storing one row per CDR3 protein. This table holds 650,000 or so distinct CDR3 sequences, around 13% found once. Sequenced material: PBMCs from blood, taken about 14 days before vaccination. The receptors shown here come from a man aged 45 to 65 who received an inactivated influenza vaccine.

The V gene is TRBV29-1, the J gene TRBJ2-5; D is perhaps TRBD1 (6 bases). The CDR3 has 12 residues. CDR1 and CDR2 from the germline V gene are SQVTM and ANQGSEA. V was pared by 6 bases and J by 4 bases, with 12 bases between. The CDR3 DNA sequence: TGCAGCGTGGCAGGGGCAGCAGAGACCCAGTACTTC. Its protein product is CSVAGAAETQYF.

This rearrangement joins TRBV20-1 to TRBJ2-3, with D perhaps being TRBD1 or TRBD2 (6 bases each). From germline, CDR1 is DFQATT and CDR2 SNEGSKA (reference sequence). Trimming pared 2 bases from V and 2 bases from J, leaving 20 bases between. The CDR3 spans 17 residues. Written as DNA, the CDR3 is TGCAGTGCTAGATACAGCCTAGGGGGGCCGAACACAGATACGCAGTATTTT. It codes for CSARYSLGGPNTDTQYF.

This clonotype was counted a few times. The chain recombines TRBV28 with TRBJ2-5; the D is unclear. This CDR3 comprises 14 residues. Germline CDR1 is MDHEN and CDR2 is SYDVKM. Deletions cut 2 bases from V and 3 bases from J, with 10 bases between. The CDR3 nucleotides are TGTGCCAGCAGTTTACTCGTACAAGAAGAGACCCAGTACTTC. Translating it yields CASSLLVQEETQYF.

This clonotype has a handful of counts. The chain has TRBV4-2 and TRBJ2-1; possibly TRBD1 or TRBD2 for D (5 bases each). CDR3 length: 14 residues. V was cut by 4 bases and J by 6 bases, with 13 bases left in between. In germline, CDR1 is LGHNA, CDR2 YNFKEQ. The CDR3 loop reads CASSPTRDVNEQFF. The DNA for the CDR3 is TGTGCCAGCAGCCCGACAAGGGACGTCAATGAGCAGTTCTTC.

This rearrangement joins TRBV4-2 to TRBJ2-7; possible D gene TRBD1, 6 bases. The CDR3 is made up of 14 amino acids. Germline V CDR1 and CDR2: LGHNA, YNFKEQ. Trimming took 4 bases from V and 0 from J, leaving 10 bases between them. CDR3 nucleotide sequence: TGTGCCAGCAGCCCCAGGGGAACCTCCTACGAGCAGTACTTC. Its translation: CASSPRGTSYEQYF.

This clonotype was picked up a small number of times. The gene calls are TRBV20-1 and TRBJ1-5; D unresolved. The CDR3 length is 12 residues. Germline assignment: CDR1 DFQATT and CDR2 SNEGSKA (reference sequence). Between the trimmed V and J ends, which lost 0 bases and 7 bases, there was a span of 7 bases. CDR3 DNA sequence: TGCAGTGCTAGAGACCCAGACCAGCCCCAGCATTTT. This codes for CSARDPDQPQHF.

The V call is TRBV11-2, the J call TRBJ2-1, with TRBD2 identical over 8 bases. This CDR3 comprises 14 residues. Germline V gene data show CDR1 as SGHAT and CDR2 as FQNNGV. J was trimmed by 6 bases and V by 5 bases; bases with no gene match: 6. The CDR3 spells CASSRSGMSNEQFF. The CDR3 DNA sequence: TGTGCCAGCAGCCGTAGCGGGATGTCCAATGAGCAGTTCTTC.

The CDR3 reads CSAVDGPSYEQYF. CDR3 sequence (DNA): TGCAGTGCCGTCGACGGCCCCAGCTACGAGCAGTACTTC. This chain joins TRBV20-1 and TRBJ2-7; D remains unclear. The length of the CDR3 is 13 residues. Germline-derived CDR1 and CDR2 are DFQATT and SNEGSKA (reference sequence). Deletions cut 6 bases from V and 3 bases from J, with 15 bases between.